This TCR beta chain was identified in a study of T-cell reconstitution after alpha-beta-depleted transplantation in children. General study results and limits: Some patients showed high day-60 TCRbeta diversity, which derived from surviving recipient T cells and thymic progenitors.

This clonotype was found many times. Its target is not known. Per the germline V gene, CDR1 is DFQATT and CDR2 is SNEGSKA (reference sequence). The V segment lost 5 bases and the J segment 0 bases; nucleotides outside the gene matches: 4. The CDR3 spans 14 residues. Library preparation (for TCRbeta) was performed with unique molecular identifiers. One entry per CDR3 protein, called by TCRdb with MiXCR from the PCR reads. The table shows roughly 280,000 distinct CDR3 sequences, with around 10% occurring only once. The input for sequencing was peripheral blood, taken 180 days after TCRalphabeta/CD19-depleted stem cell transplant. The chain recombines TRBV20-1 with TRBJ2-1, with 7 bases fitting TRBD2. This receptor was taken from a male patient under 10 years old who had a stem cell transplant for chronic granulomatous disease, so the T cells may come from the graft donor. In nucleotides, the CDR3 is TGCAGTGCTGAGGGAGGGCACTCCTACAATGAGCAGTTCTTC. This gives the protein CSAEGGHSYNEQFF.